The T cell receptor (beta chain) under discussion was sequenced for a study of CXCR3-negative and CXCR3-positive naive CD8 T cells. Study-wide results and limits: Similarly elevated diversity marked both naive subsets, with memory CD8+ cells showing far lower diversity. TRB CDR3 hydrophobicity was greater in CXCR3-positive naive cells than in CXCR3-negative naive cells. TRBV-TRBJ usage was similar across naive CXCR3 subsets but distinct in memory cells.

As for this clonotype: Its cognate antigen is unknown.

In preparing the TRB cDNA libraries, 5' RACE with UMI labels was used. TCRdb re-called the 5' RACE reads and shows each CDR3 protein once, DNA omitted. This table holds about 120,000 distinct CDR3 sequences. The V gene's germline CDR1 is SGHAT and CDR2 FQNNGV. The CDR3 contains 17 residues. V usage is TRBV11-2 and J usage is TRBJ2-2; TCRdb picks TRBD2, but there is no DNA to check that call. Sequenced sample: naive CXCR3- CD8+ T cells from blood. Subset specified: CD45RO-CCR7+CD27+CD95- naive CD8+ T cells lacking CXCR3 (TNR3-). This TCR was recovered from a human donor in good health. Some clones in this sample may be carry-over from other donors' samples. The CDR3 is CASSLEYSGWATGELFF.